Described below is a single T cell receptor beta chain sequence and its context. Random hexamers were used to reverse transcribe roughly 0.45 to 1 ug of RNA. TCR beta CDR3 was amplified by immunoSEQ covering 54 Vbeta and 13 Jbeta. MiXCR, run by TCRdb on the immunoSEQ multiplex PCR reads, gives a single entry per CDR3 protein. The sample consists of around 230,000 distinct CDR3 sequences, about 95% of them appearing once. Germline CDR1 reads DFQATT; CDR2 reads SNEGSKA (reference sequence). Trimming removed 1 base from V and 0 bases from J, with 11 bases in between. This CDR3 spans 15 amino acids. High-throughput TCR beta sequencing covered peripheral CD8+ and CD4+ T cells. Isolation of CD8+ and CD4+ T cells was performed negatively, whereas enrichment of TEMRA cells was done by FACS. This specimen comes from a study of CD8 T cells in Susac syndrome.

The rearrangement links TRBV20-1 to TRBJ2-3, with TRBD2 as a possible D gene (5 bases). The receptor was isolated from a human donor with multiple sclerosis. Specimen: CD4+ T cells from PBMCs. CDR3 residues: CSARGVARSTDTQYF. Written as DNA, the CDR3 is TGCAGTGCTAGAGGAGTAGCGAGAAGCACAGATACGCAGTATTTT.